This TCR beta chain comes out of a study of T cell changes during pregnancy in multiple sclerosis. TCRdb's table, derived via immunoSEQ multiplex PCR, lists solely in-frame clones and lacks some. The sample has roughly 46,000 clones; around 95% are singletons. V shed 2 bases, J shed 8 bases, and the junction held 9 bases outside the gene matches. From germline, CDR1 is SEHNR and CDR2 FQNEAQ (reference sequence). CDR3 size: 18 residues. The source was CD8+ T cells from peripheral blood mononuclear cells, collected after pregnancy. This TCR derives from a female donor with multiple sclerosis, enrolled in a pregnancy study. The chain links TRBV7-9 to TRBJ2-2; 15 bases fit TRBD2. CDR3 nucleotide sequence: TGTGCCAGCAGCTTACCCCCGGGACTAGCGGGGGGTATTGGGGAGCTGTTTTTT. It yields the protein CASSLPPGLAGGIGELFF.